This entry features one T cell receptor (beta chain) sequence. The source of the sample is a study of control samples from healthy donors and cancer patients. The assay was immunoSEQ multiplex PCR, and TCRdb's table has in-frame clones only and misses some. The sample consists of 180,000 or so clones, roughly 91% of them appearing once. Sample: blood. The TCR originated in a woman in her twenties or thirties in good health.

In DNA, the CDR3 is TGTGCCAGCGGGCGGGAGTGGCAGTTCTTC. Translated, it gives CASGREWQFF. This chain connects TRBV28 to TRBJ2-1; the match to TRBD2 covers 7 bases. Per the germline V gene, CDR1 is MDHEN and CDR2 is SYDVKM. J lost 12 bases, V lost 8 bases, and 4 bases had no gene match. The length of the CDR3 is 10 residues.